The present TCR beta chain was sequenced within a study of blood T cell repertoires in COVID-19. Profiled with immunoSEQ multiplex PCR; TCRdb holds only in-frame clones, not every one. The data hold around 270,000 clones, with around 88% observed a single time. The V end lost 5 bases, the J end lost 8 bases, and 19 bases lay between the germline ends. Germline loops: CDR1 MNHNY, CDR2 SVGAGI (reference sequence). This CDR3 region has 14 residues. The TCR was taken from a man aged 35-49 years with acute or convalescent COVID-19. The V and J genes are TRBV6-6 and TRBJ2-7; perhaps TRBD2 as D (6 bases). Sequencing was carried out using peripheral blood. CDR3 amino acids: CASSLGLPPNKQYF. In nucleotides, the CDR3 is TGTGCCAGCAGTCTGGGACTTCCTCCTAACAAGCAGTACTTC.